Presented here are 10 T cell receptor beta chains from one specimen sequenced in a study of cytomegalovirus exposure and HLA in healthy donors. Primers for the PCR totalled 60 Vbeta and 13 Jbeta. Measured with immunoSEQ multiplex PCR; TCRdb has only the in-frame clones, and not every one. The sample includes 200,000 to 250,000 clones, over 75% seen only once; the top ten take about 1.2%. Sequencing was done on a sample of PBMCs. The receptors derive from a human donor in good health.

The V and J genes are TRBV13 and TRBJ2-7; 16 bases are a match to TRBD2. Trimming removed 4 bases from V and 0 bases from J; junction bases left unmatched: 15. Germline CDR1 and CDR2: PRHDT and FYEKMQ (reference sequence). CDR3 size: 21 residues. The CDR3 region is CASSSPEGGLAGGPLSYEQYF. In DNA form, the CDR3 reads TGTGCCAGCAGCTCTCCCGAAGGGGGACTAGCGGGAGGGCCACTCTCCTACGAGCAGTACTTC.

The rearrangement uses TRBV5-1 and TRBJ2-1; D perhaps matches TRBD1 (6 bases). V was pared by 5 bases and J by 8 bases, with 11 bases between. Germline V gene data show CDR1 as SGHRS and CDR2 as YFSETQ. The CDR3 length is 12 residues. The CDR3 DNA follows: TGCGCCAGCAGGGAAGAGGGGGATGAGCAGTTCTTC. Protein: CASREEGDEQFF.

The CDR3 protein is CASSISGSTDTQYF. CDR3 coding DNA: TGTGCCAGCAGCATTAGCGGGAGCACAGATACGCAGTATTTT. This chain uses TRBV7-2 with TRBJ2-3, with 7 nucleotides matching TRBD2. Germline V CDR1 and CDR2: SGHTA, FQGNSA. V was pared by 5 bases and J by 0 bases, with 2 bases of the junction left unmatched. CDR3 length: 14 residues.

The V and J genes are TRBV6-5 and TRBJ1-1; D remains unclear. The germline gives CDR1 MNHEY, CDR2 SVGAGI. The CDR3 is 13 amino acids. The V gene lost 0 bases and the J gene lost 0 bases, with 2 bases spanning the gap. The CDR3 reads CASSYSMNTEAFF. CDR3 DNA: TGTGCCAGCAGTTACTCCATGAACACTGAAGCTTTCTTT.

V usage is TRBV14 and J usage is TRBJ2-7; 10 bases fit TRBD2. CDR3 length: 14 residues. J gave up 6 bases and V 5 bases, and 7 bases lay outside the gene matches. The V gene's germline CDR1 is SGHDN and CDR2 FVKESK. CDR3 nucleotides: TGTGCCAGCAGCTATCTAGCGGGAGCTGGCGAGCAGTACTTC. As protein: CASSYLAGAGEQYF.

This clone appeared a few times. The chain recombines TRBV15 with TRBJ2-1, with 9 bases lining up with TRBD2. CDR1 LNHNV and CDR2 YYDKDF come from the germline V gene (reference sequence). This CDR3 comprises 18 residues. V was clipped by 2 bases and J by 10 bases; unmatched bases: 18. This CDR3 is CATSRKLVGTSPIHEQFF. For the CDR3, the DNA is TGTGCCACCAGCAGAAAATTAGTCGGGACTAGCCCTATTCACGAGCAGTTCTTC.

V usage is TRBV11-1 and J usage is TRBJ2-2; TRBD2 agrees at 13 bases. Trimming removed 4 bases from V and 5 bases from J; junction bases left unmatched: 7. Germline V CDR1 and CDR2: SGHAT, FQDESV (reference sequence). The CDR3 loop spans 17 amino acids. CDR3 amino acids: CASSYGLAGVGTGELFF. In DNA form, the CDR3 reads TGTGCCAGCAGCTACGGACTAGCGGGAGTAGGGACCGGGGAGCTGTTTTTT.

The V and J genes are TRBV18 and TRBJ2-2; unclear D gene. V was cut by 6 bases and J by 0 bases, with 11 bases left in between. The CDR3 has 15 amino acids. Germline loops: CDR1 KGHSH, CDR2 LQKENI. The chain's CDR3 is CASSPGSTNTGELFF. CDR3 coding DNA: TGTGCCAGCTCCCCCGGGTCAACGAACACCGGGGAGCTGTTTTTT.

This chain connects TRBV11-1 to TRBJ2-1; 8 nucleotides agree with TRBD2. From germline, CDR1 is SGHAT and CDR2 FQDESV (reference sequence). The ends lost 5 bases at V and 4 bases at J; junction bases unmatched: 10. The CDR3 runs 16 residues. The CDR3 sequence is CASSPSATSGYNEQFF. The CDR3 nucleotides read TGTGCCAGCAGCCCCAGCGCCACTAGCGGATACAATGAGCAGTTCTTC.

This chain uses TRBV29-1 with TRBJ2-1; possible D gene TRBD1, 7 bases. Per germline, CDR1 SQVTM and CDR2 ANQGSEA. CDR3 length equals 15 residues. V was trimmed by 0 bases and J by 9 bases, leaving 18 bases between them. The CDR3 nucleotides are TGCAGCGTTGAAGATTCCCTTGGAGGGGGCAGTGAGCAGTTCTTC. Its protein is CSVEDSLGGGSEQFF.